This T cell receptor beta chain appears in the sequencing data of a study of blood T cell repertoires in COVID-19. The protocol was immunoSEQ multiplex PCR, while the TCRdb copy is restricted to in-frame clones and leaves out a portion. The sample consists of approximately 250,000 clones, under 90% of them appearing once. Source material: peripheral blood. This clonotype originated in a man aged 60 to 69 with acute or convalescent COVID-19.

The CDR3 region has the DNA TGTGCCAGCACCCTTCGGGGGGCTCGGAACACTGAAGCTTTCTTT. As protein: CASTLRGARNTEAFF. V is TRBV2 and J is TRBJ1-1; tentative D call: TRBD1 (6 bases). Trimming stripped 7 bases from V and 1 base from J, with 16 bases between. CDR1 SNHLY and CDR2 FYNNEI come from the germline V gene. The CDR3 consists of 15 residues.